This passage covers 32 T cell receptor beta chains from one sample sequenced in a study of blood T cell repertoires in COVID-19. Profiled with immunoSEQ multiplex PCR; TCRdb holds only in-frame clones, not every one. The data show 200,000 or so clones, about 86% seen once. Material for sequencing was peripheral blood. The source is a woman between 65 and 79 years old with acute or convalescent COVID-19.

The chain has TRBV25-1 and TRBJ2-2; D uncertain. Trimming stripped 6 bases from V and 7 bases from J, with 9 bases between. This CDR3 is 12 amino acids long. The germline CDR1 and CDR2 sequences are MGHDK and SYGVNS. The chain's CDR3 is CASSRLGGELFF. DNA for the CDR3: TGTGCCAGCAGCCGACTGGGCGGGGAGCTGTTTTTT. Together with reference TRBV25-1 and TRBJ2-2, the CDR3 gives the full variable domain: EADIYQTPRYLVIGTGKKITLECSQTMGHDKMYWYQQDPGMELHLIHYSYGVNSTEKGDLSSESTVSRIRTEHFPLTLESARPSHTSQYLCASSRLGGELFFGEGSRLTVL.

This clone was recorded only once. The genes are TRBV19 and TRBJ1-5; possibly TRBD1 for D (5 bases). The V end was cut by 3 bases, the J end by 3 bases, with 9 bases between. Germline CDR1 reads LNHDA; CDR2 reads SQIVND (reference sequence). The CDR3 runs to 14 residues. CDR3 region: CASSIAGNNQPQHF. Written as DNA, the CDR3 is TGTGCCAGTAGTATTGCAGGGAACAATCAGCCCCAGCATTTT.

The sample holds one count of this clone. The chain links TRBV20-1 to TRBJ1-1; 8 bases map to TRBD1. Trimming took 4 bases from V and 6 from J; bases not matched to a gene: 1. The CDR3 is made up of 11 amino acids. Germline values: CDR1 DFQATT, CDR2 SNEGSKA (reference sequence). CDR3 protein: CSAMGQAEAFF. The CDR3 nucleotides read TGCAGTGCTATGGGACAGGCTGAAGCTTTCTTT.

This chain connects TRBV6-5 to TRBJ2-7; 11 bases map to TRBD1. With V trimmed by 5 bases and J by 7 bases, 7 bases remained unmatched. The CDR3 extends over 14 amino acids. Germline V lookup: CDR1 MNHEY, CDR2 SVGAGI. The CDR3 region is CASSTGQGAREQYF. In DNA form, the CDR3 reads TGTGCCAGCAGTACTGGACAGGGGGCGCGGGAGCAGTACTTC.

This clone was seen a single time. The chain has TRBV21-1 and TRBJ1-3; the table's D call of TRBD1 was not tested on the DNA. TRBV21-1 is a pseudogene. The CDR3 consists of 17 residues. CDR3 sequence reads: CASSKGFRAKSGNTIYF. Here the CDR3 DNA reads TGTGCCAGCAGCAAAGGGTTCAGGGCGAAATCTGGAAACACCATATATTTT.

In DNA, the CDR3 is TGTGCCAGCAGCCTCCAGCAGAGCGGGAGGTTCTTAGGAGAGCAGTTCTTC. Translating it yields CASSLQQSGRFLGEQFF. J is TRBJ2-1 and V is TRBV7-2, with TRBD2 identical over 9 bases. The length of the CDR3 is 17 residues. Germline values: CDR1 SGHTA, CDR2 FQGNSA. V shed 5 bases, J shed 10 bases, and the junction held 18 bases outside the gene matches.

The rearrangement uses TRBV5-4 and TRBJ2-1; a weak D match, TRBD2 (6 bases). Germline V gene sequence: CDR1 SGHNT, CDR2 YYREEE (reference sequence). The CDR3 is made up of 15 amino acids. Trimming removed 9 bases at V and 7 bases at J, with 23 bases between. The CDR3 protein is CATTPGRAGRNEQFF. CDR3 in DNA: TGTGCCACCACCCCCGGTAGGGCAGGGAGGAATGAGCAGTTCTTC. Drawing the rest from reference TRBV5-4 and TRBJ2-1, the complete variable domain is ETGVTQSPTHLIKTRGQQVTLRCSSQSGHNTVSWYQQALGQGPQFIFQYYREEENGRGNFPPRFSGLQFPNYSSELNVNALELDDSALYLCATTPGRAGRNEQFFGPGTRLTVL.

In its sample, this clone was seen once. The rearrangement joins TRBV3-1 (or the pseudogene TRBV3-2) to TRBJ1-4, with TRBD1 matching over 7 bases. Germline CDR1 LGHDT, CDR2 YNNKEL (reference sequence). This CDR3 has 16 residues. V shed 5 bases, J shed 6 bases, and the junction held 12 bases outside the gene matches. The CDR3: CASSDQGGSIDEKLFF. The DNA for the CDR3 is TGTGCCAGCAGCGATCAGGGGGGAAGCATTGATGAAAAACTGTTTTTT.

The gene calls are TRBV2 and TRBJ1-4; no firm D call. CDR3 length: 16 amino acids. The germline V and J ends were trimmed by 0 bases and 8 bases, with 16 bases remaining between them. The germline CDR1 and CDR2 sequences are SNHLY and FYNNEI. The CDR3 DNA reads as TGTGCCAGCAGTGAAGCGTTATCTGCGGCGGGAGAAAAACTGTTTTTT. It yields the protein CASSEALSAAGEKLFF. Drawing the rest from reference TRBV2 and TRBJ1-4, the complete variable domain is EPEVTQTPSHQVTQMGQEVILRCVPISNHLYFYWYRQILGQKVEFLVSFYNNEISEKSEIFDDQFSVERPDGSNFTLKIRSTKLEDSAMYFCASSEALSAAGEKLFFGSGTQLSVL.

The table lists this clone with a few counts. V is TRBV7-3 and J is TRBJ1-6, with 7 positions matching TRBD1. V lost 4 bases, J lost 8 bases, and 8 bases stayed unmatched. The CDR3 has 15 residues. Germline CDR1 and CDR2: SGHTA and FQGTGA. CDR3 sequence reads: CASSSGGSFYSPLHF. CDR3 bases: TGTGCCAGCAGCTCAGGGGGATCCTTTTATTCACCCCTCCACTTT.

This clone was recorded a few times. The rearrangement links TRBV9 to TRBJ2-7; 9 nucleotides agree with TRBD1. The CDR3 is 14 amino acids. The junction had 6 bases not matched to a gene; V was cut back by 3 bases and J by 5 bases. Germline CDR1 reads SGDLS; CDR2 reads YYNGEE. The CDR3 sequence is CASSAGTGRNEQYF. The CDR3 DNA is TGTGCCAGCAGCGCCGGGACAGGGCGAAACGAGCAGTACTTC.

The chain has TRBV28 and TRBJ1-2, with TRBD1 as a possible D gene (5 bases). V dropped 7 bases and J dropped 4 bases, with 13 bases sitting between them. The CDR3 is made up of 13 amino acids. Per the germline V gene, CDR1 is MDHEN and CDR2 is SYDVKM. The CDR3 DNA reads TGTGCCAGCATCCAAAGGGGTGGCTATGGCTACACCTTC. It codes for CASIQRGGYGYTF.

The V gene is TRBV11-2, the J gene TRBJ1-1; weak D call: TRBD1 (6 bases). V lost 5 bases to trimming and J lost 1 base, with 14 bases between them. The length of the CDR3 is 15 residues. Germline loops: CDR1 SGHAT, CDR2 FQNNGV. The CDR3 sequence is CASSPLTGANTEAFF. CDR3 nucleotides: TGTGCCAGCAGCCCCTTGACAGGAGCGAACACTGAAGCTTTCTTT.

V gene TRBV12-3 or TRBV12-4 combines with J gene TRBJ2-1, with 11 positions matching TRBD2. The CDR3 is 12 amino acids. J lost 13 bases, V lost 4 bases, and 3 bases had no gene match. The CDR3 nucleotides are TGTGCCAGCAGTTCTACTAGCGGGGGCCAGTTCTTC. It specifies CASSSTSGGQFF.

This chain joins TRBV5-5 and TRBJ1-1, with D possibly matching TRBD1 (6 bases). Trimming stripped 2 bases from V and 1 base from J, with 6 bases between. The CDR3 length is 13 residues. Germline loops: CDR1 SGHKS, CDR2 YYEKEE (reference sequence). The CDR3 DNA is TGTGCCAGCAGCTTAGGGGGGAACACTGAAGCTTTCTTT. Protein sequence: CASSLGGNTEAFF.

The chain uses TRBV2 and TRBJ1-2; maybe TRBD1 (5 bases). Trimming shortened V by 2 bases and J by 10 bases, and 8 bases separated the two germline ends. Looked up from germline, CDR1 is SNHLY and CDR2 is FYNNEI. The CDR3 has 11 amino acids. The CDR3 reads CASSENRYYTF. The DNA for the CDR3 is TGTGCCAGCAGTGAAAACAGGTACTACACCTTC.

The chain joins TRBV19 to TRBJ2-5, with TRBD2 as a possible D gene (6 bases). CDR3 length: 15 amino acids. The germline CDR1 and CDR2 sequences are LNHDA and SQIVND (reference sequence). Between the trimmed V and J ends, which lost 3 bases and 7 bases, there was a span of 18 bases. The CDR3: CASSIGGANEGTQYF. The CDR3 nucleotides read TGTGCCAGTAGTATCGGAGGGGCTAATGAAGGGACCCAGTACTTC.

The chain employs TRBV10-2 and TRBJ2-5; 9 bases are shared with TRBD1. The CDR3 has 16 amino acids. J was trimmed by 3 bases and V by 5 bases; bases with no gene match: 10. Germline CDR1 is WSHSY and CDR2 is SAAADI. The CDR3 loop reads CASSPLGGTGKETQYF. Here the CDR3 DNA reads TGCGCCAGCAGTCCCCTGGGAGGGACAGGGAAAGAGACCCAGTACTTC.

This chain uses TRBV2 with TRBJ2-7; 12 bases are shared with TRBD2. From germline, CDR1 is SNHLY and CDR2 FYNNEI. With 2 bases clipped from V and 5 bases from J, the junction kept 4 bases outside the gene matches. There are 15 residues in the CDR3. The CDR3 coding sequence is TGTGCCAGCAGTGAACTAGCGGGAGGGAGTGACGAGCAGTACTTC. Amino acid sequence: CASSELAGGSDEQYF.

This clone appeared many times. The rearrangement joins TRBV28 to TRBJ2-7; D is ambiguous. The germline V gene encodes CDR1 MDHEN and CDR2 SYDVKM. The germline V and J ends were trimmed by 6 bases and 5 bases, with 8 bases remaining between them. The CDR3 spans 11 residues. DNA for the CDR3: TGTGCCAGCAGGTTCCGGGACGAGCAGTACTTC. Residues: CASRFRDEQYF.

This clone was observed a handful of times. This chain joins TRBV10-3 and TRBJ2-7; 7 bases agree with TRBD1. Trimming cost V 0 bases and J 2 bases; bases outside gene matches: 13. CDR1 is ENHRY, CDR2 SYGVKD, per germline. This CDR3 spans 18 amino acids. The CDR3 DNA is TGTGCCATCAGTGAGTCAGGGTTCGTGAGGGACAGCACCTACGAGCAGTACTTC. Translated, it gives CAISESGFVRDSTYEQYF.

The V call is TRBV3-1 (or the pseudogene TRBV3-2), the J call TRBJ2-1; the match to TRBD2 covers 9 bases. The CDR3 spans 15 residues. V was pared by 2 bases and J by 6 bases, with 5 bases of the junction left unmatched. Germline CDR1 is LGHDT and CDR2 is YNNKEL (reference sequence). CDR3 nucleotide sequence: TGTGCCAGCAGCCAAACGGGACTAGCTGGCAATGAGCAGTTCTTC. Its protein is CASSQTGLAGNEQFF.

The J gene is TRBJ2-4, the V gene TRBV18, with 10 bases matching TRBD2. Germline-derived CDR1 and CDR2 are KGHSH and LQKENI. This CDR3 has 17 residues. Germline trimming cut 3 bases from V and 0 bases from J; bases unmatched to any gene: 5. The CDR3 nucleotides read TGTGCCAGCTCACCTCTAGCGGGAGAGGGAGCCAAAAACATTCAGTACTTC. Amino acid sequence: CASSPLAGEGAKNIQYF.

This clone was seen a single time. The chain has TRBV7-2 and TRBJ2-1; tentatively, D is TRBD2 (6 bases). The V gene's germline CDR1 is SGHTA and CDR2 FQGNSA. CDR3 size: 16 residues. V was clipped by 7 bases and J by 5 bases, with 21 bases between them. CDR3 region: CASTYGGPLANNEQFF. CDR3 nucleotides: TGTGCCAGCACCTACGGAGGGCCATTGGCGAACAATGAGCAGTTCTTC.

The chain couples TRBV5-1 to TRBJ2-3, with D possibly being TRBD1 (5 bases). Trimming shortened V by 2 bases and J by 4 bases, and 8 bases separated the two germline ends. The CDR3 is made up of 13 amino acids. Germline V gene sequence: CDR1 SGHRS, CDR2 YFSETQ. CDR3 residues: CASSLTGPDTQYF. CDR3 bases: TGCGCCAGCAGCTTAACAGGTCCAGATACGCAGTATTTT.

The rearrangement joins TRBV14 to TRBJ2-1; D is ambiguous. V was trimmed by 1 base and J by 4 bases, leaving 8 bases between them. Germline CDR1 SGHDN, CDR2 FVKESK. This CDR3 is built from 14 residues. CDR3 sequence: CASSQGGQYNEQFF. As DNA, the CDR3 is TGTGCCAGCAGCCAAGGTGGGCAGTACAATGAGCAGTTCTTC.

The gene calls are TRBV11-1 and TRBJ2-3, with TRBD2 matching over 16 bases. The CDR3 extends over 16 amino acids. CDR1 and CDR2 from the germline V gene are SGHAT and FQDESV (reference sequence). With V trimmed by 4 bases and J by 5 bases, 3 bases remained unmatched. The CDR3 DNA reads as TGTGCCAGCAGCTCGGGACTAGCGGGAGGGAAAGATACGCAGTATTTT. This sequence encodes CASSSGLAGGKDTQYF. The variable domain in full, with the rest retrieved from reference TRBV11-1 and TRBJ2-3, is EAEVAQSPRYKITEKSQAVAFWCDPISGHATLYWYRQILGQGPELLVQFQDESVVDDSQLPKDRFSAERLKGVDSTLKIQPAELGDSAMYLCASSSGLAGGKDTQYFGPGTRLTVL.

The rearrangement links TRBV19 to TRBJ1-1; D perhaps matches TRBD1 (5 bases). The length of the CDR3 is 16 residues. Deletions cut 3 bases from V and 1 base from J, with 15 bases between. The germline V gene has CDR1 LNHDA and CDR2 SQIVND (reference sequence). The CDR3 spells CASSISEGRRNTEAFF. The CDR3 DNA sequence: TGTGCCAGTAGTATTTCGGAGGGGCGCCGGAACACTGAAGCTTTCTTT. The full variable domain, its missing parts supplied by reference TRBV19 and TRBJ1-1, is DGGITQSPKYLFRKEGQNVTLSCEQNLNHDAMYWYRQDPGQGLRLIYYSQIVNDFQKGDIAEGYSVSREKKESFPLTVTSAQKNPTAFYLCASSISEGRRNTEAFFGQGTRLTVV.

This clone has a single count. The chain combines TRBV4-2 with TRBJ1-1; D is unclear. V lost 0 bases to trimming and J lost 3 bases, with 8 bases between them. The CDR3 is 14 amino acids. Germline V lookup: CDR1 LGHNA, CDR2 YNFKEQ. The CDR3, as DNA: TGTGCCAGCAGCCAAGAGGGCACCTACACTGAAGCTTTCTTT. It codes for CASSQEGTYTEAFF.

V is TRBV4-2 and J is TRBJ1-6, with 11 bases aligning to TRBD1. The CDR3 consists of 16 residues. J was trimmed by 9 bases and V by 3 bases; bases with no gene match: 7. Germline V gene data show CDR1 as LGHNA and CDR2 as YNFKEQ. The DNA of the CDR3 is TGTGCCAGCAGCCAGAACCGGGACAGGGGGTCTTCACCCCTCCACTTT. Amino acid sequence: CASSQNRDRGSSPLHF.

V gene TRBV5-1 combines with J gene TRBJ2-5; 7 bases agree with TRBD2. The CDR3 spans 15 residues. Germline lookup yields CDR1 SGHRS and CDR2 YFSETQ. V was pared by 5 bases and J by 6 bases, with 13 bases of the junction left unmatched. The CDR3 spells CASRVSAGSRQTQYF. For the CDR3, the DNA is TGCGCCAGCAGAGTCTCAGCGGGGTCCCGCCAGACCCAGTACTTC. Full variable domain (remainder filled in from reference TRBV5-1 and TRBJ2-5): KAGVTQTPRYLIKTRGQQVTLSCSPISGHRSVSWYQQTPGQGLQFLFEYFSETQRNKGNFPGRFSGRQFSNSRSEMNVSTLELGDSALYLCASRVSAGSRQTQYFGPGTRLLVL.

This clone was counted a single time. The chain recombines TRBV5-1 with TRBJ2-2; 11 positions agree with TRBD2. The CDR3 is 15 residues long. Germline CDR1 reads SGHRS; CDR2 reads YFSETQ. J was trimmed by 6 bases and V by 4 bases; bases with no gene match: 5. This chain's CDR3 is CASSTTSGEAGELFF. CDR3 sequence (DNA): TGCGCCAGCAGCACGACTAGCGGGGAGGCCGGGGAGCTGTTTTTT.